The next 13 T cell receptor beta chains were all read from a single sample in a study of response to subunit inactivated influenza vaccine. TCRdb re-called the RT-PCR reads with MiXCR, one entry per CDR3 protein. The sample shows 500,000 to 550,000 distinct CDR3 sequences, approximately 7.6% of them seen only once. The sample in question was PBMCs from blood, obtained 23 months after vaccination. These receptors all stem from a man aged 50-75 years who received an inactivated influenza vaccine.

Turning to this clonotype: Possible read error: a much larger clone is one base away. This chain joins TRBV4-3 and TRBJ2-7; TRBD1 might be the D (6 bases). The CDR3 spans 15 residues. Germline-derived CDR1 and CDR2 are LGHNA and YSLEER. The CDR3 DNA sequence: TGCGCCAGCAGCCCATCAAAGACAGGCTCCTACGGGCAGTACTTC. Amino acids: CASSPSKTGSYGQYF.

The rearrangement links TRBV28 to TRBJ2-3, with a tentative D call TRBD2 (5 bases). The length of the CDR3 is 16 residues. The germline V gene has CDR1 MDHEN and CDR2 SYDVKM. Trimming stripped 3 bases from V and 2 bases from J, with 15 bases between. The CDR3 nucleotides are TGTGCCAGCAGTTTGCTAGCAAAAGAGGTCACAGATACGCAGTATTTT. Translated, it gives CASSLLAKEVTDTQYF.

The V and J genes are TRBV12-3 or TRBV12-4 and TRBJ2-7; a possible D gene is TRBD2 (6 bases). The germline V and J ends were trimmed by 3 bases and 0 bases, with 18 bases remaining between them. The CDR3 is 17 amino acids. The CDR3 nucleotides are TGTGCCAGCAGTTTCCCCCTTCCGGGACTGAGCTCCTACGAGCAGTACTTC. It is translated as CASSFPLPGLSSYEQYF.

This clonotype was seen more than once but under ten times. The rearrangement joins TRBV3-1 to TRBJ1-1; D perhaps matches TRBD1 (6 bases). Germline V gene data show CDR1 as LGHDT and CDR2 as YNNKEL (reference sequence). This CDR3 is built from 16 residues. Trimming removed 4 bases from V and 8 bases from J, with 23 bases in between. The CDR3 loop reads CASSPTGRVGVSEAFF. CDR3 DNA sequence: TGTGCCAGCAGCCCGACAGGCAGGGTTGGAGTTTCCGAAGCTTTCTTT.

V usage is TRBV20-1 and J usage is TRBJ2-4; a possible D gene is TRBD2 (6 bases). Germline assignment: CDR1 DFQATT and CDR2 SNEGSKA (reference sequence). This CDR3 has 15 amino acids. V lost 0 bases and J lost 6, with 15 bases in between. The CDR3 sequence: CSAREEGSTLNIQYF. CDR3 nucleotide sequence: TGCAGTGCTAGAGAGGAGGGATCTACTCTAAACATTCAGTACTTC.

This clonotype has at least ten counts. The CDR3 is CAWSLDTEAFF. DNA for the CDR3: TGTGCCTGGAGTCTGGACACTGAAGCTTTCTTT. V gene TRBV30 combines with J gene TRBJ1-1, with D uncertain. Germline V gives CDR1 GTSNPN, CDR2 SVGIG (reference sequence). V lost 2 bases, J lost 3 bases, and 4 bases lay in between. The CDR3 extends over 11 amino acids.

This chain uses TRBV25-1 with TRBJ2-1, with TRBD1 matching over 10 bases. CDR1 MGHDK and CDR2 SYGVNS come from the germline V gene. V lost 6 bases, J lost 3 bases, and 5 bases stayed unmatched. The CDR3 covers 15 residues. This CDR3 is CASRSGTGVYNEQFF. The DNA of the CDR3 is TGTGCCAGCAGGTCCGGGACAGGGGTCTACAATGAGCAGTTCTTC.

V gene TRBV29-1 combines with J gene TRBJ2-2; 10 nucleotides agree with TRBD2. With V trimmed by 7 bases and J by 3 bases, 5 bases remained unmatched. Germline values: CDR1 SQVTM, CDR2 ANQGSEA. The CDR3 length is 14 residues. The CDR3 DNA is TGCAGCGGGTCGAGCGGGAGGGACACCGGGGAGCTGTTTTTT. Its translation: CSGSSGRDTGELFF.

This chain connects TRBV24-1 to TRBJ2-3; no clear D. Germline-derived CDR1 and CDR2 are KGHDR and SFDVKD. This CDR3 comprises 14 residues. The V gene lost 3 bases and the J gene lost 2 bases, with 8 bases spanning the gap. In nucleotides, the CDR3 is TGTGCCACCAGTGATCCAGGATCCACAGATACGCAGTATTTT. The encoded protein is CATSDPGSTDTQYF.

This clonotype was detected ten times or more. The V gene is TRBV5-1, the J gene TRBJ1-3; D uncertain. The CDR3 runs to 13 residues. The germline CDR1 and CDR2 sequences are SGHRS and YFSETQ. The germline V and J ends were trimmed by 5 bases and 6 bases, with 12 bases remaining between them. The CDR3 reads CASREGFANTIYF. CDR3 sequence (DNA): TGCGCCAGCAGGGAAGGGTTCGCAAACACCATATATTTT.

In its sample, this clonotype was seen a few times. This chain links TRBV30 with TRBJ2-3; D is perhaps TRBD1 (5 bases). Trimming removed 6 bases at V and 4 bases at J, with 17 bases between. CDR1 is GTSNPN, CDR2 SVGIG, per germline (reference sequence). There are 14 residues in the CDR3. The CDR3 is CACRFGRGPDTQYF. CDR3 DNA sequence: TGTGCCTGCCGATTTGGTAGGGGCCCAGATACGCAGTATTTT.

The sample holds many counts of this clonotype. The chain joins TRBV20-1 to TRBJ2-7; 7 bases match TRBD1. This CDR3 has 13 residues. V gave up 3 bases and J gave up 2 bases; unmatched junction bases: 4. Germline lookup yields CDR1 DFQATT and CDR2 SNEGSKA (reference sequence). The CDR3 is CSASRDRAYEQYF. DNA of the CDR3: TGCAGTGCTAGTAGGGACAGAGCCTACGAGCAGTACTTC.

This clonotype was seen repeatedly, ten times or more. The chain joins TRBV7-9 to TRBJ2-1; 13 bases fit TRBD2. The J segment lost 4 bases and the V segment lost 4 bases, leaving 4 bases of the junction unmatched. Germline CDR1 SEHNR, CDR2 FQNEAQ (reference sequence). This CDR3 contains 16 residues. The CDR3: CASSSGTSGNYNEQFF. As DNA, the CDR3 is TGTGCCAGCAGCTCCGGGACTAGCGGGAATTACAATGAGCAGTTCTTC.